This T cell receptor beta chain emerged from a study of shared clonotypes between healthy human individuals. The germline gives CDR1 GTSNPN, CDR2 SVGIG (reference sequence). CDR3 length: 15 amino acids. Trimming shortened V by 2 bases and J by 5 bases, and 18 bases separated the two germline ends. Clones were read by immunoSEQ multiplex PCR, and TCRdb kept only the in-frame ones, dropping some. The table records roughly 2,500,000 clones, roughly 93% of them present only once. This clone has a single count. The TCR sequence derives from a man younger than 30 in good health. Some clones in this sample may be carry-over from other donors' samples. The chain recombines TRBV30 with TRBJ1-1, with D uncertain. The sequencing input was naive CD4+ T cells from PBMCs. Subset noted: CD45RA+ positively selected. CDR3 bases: TGTGCCTGGAGTCCCCCCGGGCCCGTACGTACTGAAGCTTTCTTT. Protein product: CAWSPPGPVRTEAFF.